Reported below is one T cell receptor beta chain. Its antigen is unknown. Germline CDR1 reads MNHNY; CDR2 reads SVGAGI (reference sequence). The CDR3 is 13 amino acids. V was shortened by 7 bases and J by 4 bases, with 13 bases between the two germline ends. These data originate in a study of cytomegalovirus exposure and HLA in healthy donors. Study overall: In a later analysis, it was reported that the 110 or so validation repertoires had been produced on the same platform as the roughly 700 repertoires belonging to the first cohort. General study results and limits: The TCR clusters that emerged in the first cohort tended, a later analysis found, to co-occur in the roughly 110 validation repertoires. Cytomegalovirus association was assigned to about 150 TCR beta chains.

Sequenced by immunoSEQ multiplex PCR; TCRdb stores in-frame clones only, minus some. The profile covers about 220,000 clones, with 87% appearing a single time and 2.6% taken by the ten largest. The source is a man aged 18 to 29 in good health and CMV-seronegative. The chain uses TRBV6-6 and TRBJ1-2; no firm D call. The source material was PBMCs. CDR3 in amino acids: CASIESVAYGYTF. In DNA, the CDR3 is TGTGCCAGCATCGAGTCTGTAGCCTATGGCTACACCTTC.